This section outlines one T cell receptor (beta chain) sequence together with its context. Measured with immunoSEQ multiplex PCR; TCRdb has only the in-frame clones, and not every one. Here the sample spans tens of thousands of clones, over 70% being singletons. These data originate in a study of radiation and T cells in renal cell carcinoma. Germline-derived CDR1 and CDR2 are SGHVS and FQNEAQ. Trimming left V 5 bases short and J 2 bases short, with 20 bases between. This CDR3 has 17 residues. The time point is: blood 4 weeks post-SBRT, at nephrectomy. Treatment defined: 15 Gy SBRT to primary tumor, nephrectomy 4 weeks later. Nephrectomy followed 15 Gy stereotactic body radiation by 4 weeks.

The V and J genes are TRBV7-8 and TRBJ2-3; D gene ambiguous. The clonotype comes from a man aged 60 to 69 with renal cell carcinoma. The sequenced sample was blood, obtained from a patient whose treatment included radiotherapy and nephrectomy. CDR3 amino acids: CASSHRWAAGSTDTQYF. The CDR3 DNA reads TGTGCCAGCAGCCATCGATGGGCCGCCGGTTCCACAGATACGCAGTATTTT.